The present T cell receptor beta chain was sequenced within a study of blood T cell repertoires in COVID-19. Study background: From T cells, B-cell-depleted T cells, or PBMCs came the material, which was cDNA or gDNA.

CDR3 length equals 14 residues. Germline assignment: CDR1 SGHTA and CDR2 FQGNSA. Trimming shortened V by 1 base and J by 3 bases, and 10 bases separated the two germline ends. Authors' analysis steps: Scientists estimated how many nucleated cells there were by amplifying reference gene primers. Some clones are missing from TCRdb's copy, which holds only in-frame ones; the method was immunoSEQ multiplex PCR. V and J calls and clone size are given by that table; D and trimming were obtained from the DNA. The data show 140,000 to 150,000 clones, about 83% seen once. The sample comprised peripheral blood. The TCR sequence derives from a man in his forties or fifties with acute or convalescent COVID-19. The rearrangement links TRBV7-2 to TRBJ2-7; TRBD2 is a possible D gene (6 bases). The CDR3 here is CASSLGGGNYEQYF. CDR3 coding DNA: TGTGCCAGCAGCTTAGGGGGCGGGAACTACGAGCAGTACTTC.